What follows are 20 T cell receptor beta chains derived from one specimen sequenced in a study of control samples from healthy donors and cancer patients. Only in-frame clones appear in the TCRdb table, and some are missing; sequencing was by immunoSEQ multiplex PCR. The table has roughly 120,000 clones, roughly 90% seen once. Sequenced material: blood. The receptors originated from a woman aged 45-59 years in good health.

The CDR3 nucleotides read TGTGCCAGCAGCCAAACTAGCGGATACACAGATACGCAGTATTTT. Protein: CASSQTSGYTDTQYF. The chain has TRBV6-5 and TRBJ2-3; 8 bases fit TRBD2. The V and J ends lost 6 bases and 2 bases, in that order; junction bases with no gene match: 7. CDR3 size: 15 residues. Germline CDR1 MNHEY, CDR2 SVGAGI.

V usage is TRBV5-1 and J usage is TRBJ1-3; D perhaps matches TRBD1 (5 bases). The CDR3 has 16 residues. The germline CDR1 and CDR2 sequences are SGHRS and YFSETQ. V was shortened by 7 bases and J by 0 bases, with 17 bases between the two germline ends. In DNA form, the CDR3 reads TGCGCCAGCGCGTCCACGGGACCGGCCTCTGGAAACACCATATATTTT. This gives the protein CASASTGPASGNTIYF.

CDR3 residues: CASSLGGAGVYEQYF. DNA of the CDR3: TGTGCCAGCAGCTTGGGAGGAGCGGGGGTATACGAGCAGTACTTC. The genes are TRBV5-4 and TRBJ2-7; 8 nucleotides align to TRBD2. The CDR3 extends over 15 amino acids. Germline V lookup: CDR1 SGHNT, CDR2 YYREEE (reference sequence). V shed 0 bases and J 4 bases; nucleotides not matched to a gene: 6.

V gene TRBV6-5 combines with J gene TRBJ1-2; 8 nucleotides match TRBD1. Germline CDR1 and CDR2: MNHEY and SVGAGI. CDR3 size: 13 residues. V lost 6 bases, J lost 6 bases, and 6 bases stayed unmatched. CDR3 bases: TGTGCCAGCAGAACAAGGACAGGGAATGGCTACACCTTC. Amino acid sequence: CASRTRTGNGYTF.

V gene TRBV7-8 combines with J gene TRBJ1-2, with D perhaps TRBD1 (6 bases). The CDR3 has 15 residues. From germline, CDR1 is SGHVS and CDR2 FQNEAQ. V gave up 1 base and J gave up 4 bases, with 13 bases separating them. The CDR3 protein is CASSLEGRGIYGYTF. The CDR3 region has the DNA TGTGCCAGCAGCTTAGAAGGCAGGGGCATCTATGGCTACACCTTC.

This rearrangement joins TRBV7-3 to TRBJ1-5; D gene unclear. V shed 0 bases and J shed 0 bases, with 9 bases lying between them. The CDR3 extends over 16 amino acids. Germline-derived CDR1 and CDR2 are SGHTA and FQGTGA. The DNA for the CDR3 is TGTGCCAGCAGCTTAACCGCAGGCTATAGCAATCAGCCCCAGCATTTT. Its protein is CASSLTAGYSNQPQHF.

The chain joins TRBV6-5 to TRBJ2-1, with 14 bases lining up with TRBD2. This CDR3 is 16 amino acids long. V lost 2 bases and J lost 7; bases outside the gene matches: 4. Per the germline V gene, CDR1 is MNHEY and CDR2 is SVGAGI. CDR3 protein: CASSYGTSGGVNEQFF. CDR3 sequence (DNA): TGTGCCAGCAGTTACGGGACTAGCGGGGGAGTTAATGAGCAGTTCTTC.

The chain employs TRBV7-7 and TRBJ1-4, with a weak D call TRBD1 (6 bases). The CDR3 runs to 16 residues. Germline CDR1 and CDR2: SSHAT and FNYEAQ (reference sequence). The V gene lost 1 base and the J gene lost 8 bases, with 17 bases spanning the gap. In nucleotides, the CDR3 is TGTGCCAGCAGCTTAGTTCAGGGACATATAAGAGAAAAACTGTTTTTT. Amino acid sequence: CASSLVQGHIREKLFF.

The chain is built from TRBV6-2 or TRBV6-3 and TRBJ2-7; no clear D. Looked up from germline, CDR1 is MNHEY and CDR2 is SVGEGT. V shed 5 bases and J shed 3 bases, with 8 bases lying between them. The CDR3 is 12 amino acids. In DNA, the CDR3 is TGTGCCAGCAGTCAACTGGACTACGAGCAGTACGTC. Its translation is CASSQLDYEQYV.

V gene TRBV15 combines with J gene TRBJ2-7; D possibly matches TRBD1 or TRBD2 (5 bases each). The CDR3 length is 16 residues. Germline CDR1 is LNHNV and CDR2 is YYDKDF (reference sequence). Between the trimmed V and J ends, which lost 0 bases and 0 bases, there was a span of 12 bases. The CDR3 protein is CATSRDLAGSSYEQYV. The DNA of the CDR3 is TGTGCCACCAGCAGAGATTTGGCAGGGAGCTCCTACGAGCAGTACGTC.

This clone was observed once. V is TRBV19 and J is TRBJ2-3, with TRBD1 matching 7 bases. Looked up from germline, CDR1 is LNHDA and CDR2 is SQIVND (reference sequence). The J segment lost 0 bases and the V segment lost 9 bases, leaving 12 bases of the junction unmatched. CDR3 length: 16 amino acids. In DNA form, the CDR3 reads TGTGCCAGCCGACAGGGAAATCGATACAGCACAGATACGCAGTATTTT. It is translated as CASRQGNRYSTDTQYF.

This clone came up once. The rearrangement links TRBV5-6 to TRBJ1-2; D is ambiguous. The CDR3 length is 12 residues. V lost 3 bases, J lost 8 bases, and 11 bases lay in between. The germline gives CDR1 SGHDT, CDR2 YYEEEE. The CDR3 loop reads CASSSGLGGYTF. The DNA for the CDR3 is TGTGCCAGCAGCTCGGGTTTGGGAGGCTACACCTTC.

The chain couples TRBV18 to TRBJ2-7; 8 bases are shared with TRBD2. Germline-derived CDR1 and CDR2 are KGHSH and LQKENI. This CDR3 comprises 13 residues. Trimming cost V 6 bases and J 5 bases; bases outside gene matches: 6. CDR3 in DNA: TGTGCCAGCTCTCAAGGACTAGCCCACGAGCAGTACGTC. As protein: CASSQGLAHEQYV.

This clone was observed a handful of times. V usage is TRBV18 and J usage is TRBJ1-1; D not certain. Germline assignment: CDR1 KGHSH and CDR2 LQKENI. This CDR3 comprises 14 residues. Trimming removed 2 bases at V and 0 bases at J, with 7 bases between. The CDR3 nucleotides are TGTGCCAGCTCACCAACCGGGATGAACACTGAAGCTTTCTTT. It translates to CASSPTGMNTEAFF.

This clone was seen once. This sequence joins TRBV7-2 and TRBJ2-5; 7 positions match TRBD2. The germline gives CDR1 SGHTA, CDR2 FQGNSA. V lost 5 bases, J lost 5 bases, and 8 bases stayed unmatched. The CDR3 totals 14 residues. In DNA, the CDR3 is TGTGCCAGCAGCCGGGCGGGAGCGGGGGAGACCCAGTACTTC. Translated: CASSRAGAGETQYF.

The genes are TRBV24-1 and TRBJ2-1, with TRBD1 identical over 7 bases. This CDR3 contains 16 residues. The ends lost 3 bases at V and 7 bases at J; junction bases unmatched: 11. The germline V gene has CDR1 KGHDR and CDR2 SFDVKD. The CDR3, as DNA: TGTGCCACCAGTGATGCCGACAGGGTAGGACGGAATGAGCAGTTCTTC. This sequence encodes CATSDADRVGRNEQFF.

The V gene is TRBV10-3, the J gene TRBJ2-1; 11 nucleotides match TRBD2. The germline gives CDR1 ENHRY, CDR2 SYGVKD. With 9 bases clipped from V and 2 bases from J, the junction kept 3 bases outside the gene matches. This CDR3 is 14 amino acids long. In DNA form, the CDR3 reads TGTGCCATTTTTAGCGGGGGGGCCTACAATGAGCAGTTCTTC. This gives the protein CAIFSGGAYNEQFF.

This chain uses TRBV20-1 with TRBJ2-2, with TRBD1 as a possible D gene (6 bases). Trimming stripped 3 bases from V and 0 bases from J, with 11 bases between. The CDR3 totals 15 residues. CDR1 and CDR2 (germline): DFQATT, SNEGSKA (reference sequence). CDR3 sequence reads: CSASLGAANTGELFF. The CDR3 DNA sequence: TGCAGTGCTAGTTTGGGGGCAGCGAACACCGGGGAGCTGTTTTTT.

The V call is TRBV4-3, the J call TRBJ2-1; 7 bases are a match to TRBD1. J gave up 6 bases and V 0 bases, and 11 bases lay outside the gene matches. Per germline, CDR1 LGHNA and CDR2 YSLEER. The CDR3 runs 17 residues. The CDR3 here is CASSQERATGILNEQFF. CDR3 DNA sequence: TGCGCCAGCAGCCAAGAGCGCGCGACAGGGATTCTCAATGAGCAGTTCTTC.

Here the CDR3 DNA reads TGCGCCAGCAGTGAAGTAGCGGGACAGGGGGGAAAACTGTTTTTT. Its translation: CASSEVAGQGGKLFF. The chain uses TRBV10-1 and TRBJ1-4; 11 nucleotides agree with TRBD1. Germline assignment: CDR1 WNHNN and CDR2 SYGVQD (reference sequence). With V trimmed by 3 bases and J by 10 bases, 7 bases remained unmatched. This CDR3 contains 15 residues.